This record looks at one T cell receptor beta chain sequence and its context. The record originates from a study of blood T cell repertoires in COVID-19. Germline V CDR1 and CDR2: LNHNV, YYDKDF (reference sequence). V was pared by 0 bases and J by 8 bases, with 13 bases of the junction left unmatched. The CDR3 extends over 17 amino acids. The table came from immunoSEQ multiplex PCR; TCRdb's copy has only in-frame clones and leaves some out. The table has 250,000 to 350,000 clones, 80% to 90% seen once; the top ten hold approximately 6.5%. This TCR came from a woman in her fifties or sixties with COVID-19, enrolled during active disease. The V gene is TRBV15, the J gene TRBJ1-5; 7 bases are shared with TRBD1. Sequenced sample: peripheral blood. The chain's CDR3 is CATSREYSGRGREPQHF. The CDR3, as DNA: TGTGCCACCAGCAGAGAGTACTCCGGAAGGGGGCGGGAGCCCCAGCATTTT.